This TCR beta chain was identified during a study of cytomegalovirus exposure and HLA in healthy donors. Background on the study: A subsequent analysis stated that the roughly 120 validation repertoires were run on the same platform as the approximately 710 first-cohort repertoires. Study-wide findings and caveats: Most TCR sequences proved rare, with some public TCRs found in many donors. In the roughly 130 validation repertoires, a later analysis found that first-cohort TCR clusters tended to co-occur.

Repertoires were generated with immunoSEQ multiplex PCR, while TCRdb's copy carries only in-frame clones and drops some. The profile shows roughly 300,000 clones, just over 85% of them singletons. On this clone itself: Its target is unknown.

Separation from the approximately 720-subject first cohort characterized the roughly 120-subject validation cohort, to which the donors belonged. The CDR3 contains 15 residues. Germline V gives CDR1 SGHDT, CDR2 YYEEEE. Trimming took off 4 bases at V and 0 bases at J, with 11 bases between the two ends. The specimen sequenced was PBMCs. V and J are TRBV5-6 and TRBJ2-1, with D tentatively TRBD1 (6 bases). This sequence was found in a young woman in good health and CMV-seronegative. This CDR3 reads CASSTQGRSYNEQFF. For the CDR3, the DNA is TGTGCCAGCAGCACACAGGGCCGCTCCTACAATGAGCAGTTCTTC.